One and the same sample provided the 7 T cell receptor beta chains below, sequenced in a study of blood T cell repertoires in COVID-19. TCRdb's copy holds only in-frame clones and misses some; the assay was immunoSEQ multiplex PCR. Here the sample spans about 150,000 clones, roughly four fifths being singletons. The sequenced sample was peripheral blood. The source of these receptors is a woman aged 55-70 years with acute or convalescent COVID-19.

The rearrangement uses TRBV3-1 (or the pseudogene TRBV3-2) and TRBJ2-1, with D perhaps matching TRBD1 (5 bases). The length of the CDR3 is 12 residues. Germline V lookup: CDR1 LGHDT, CDR2 YNNKEL (reference sequence). The germline V and J ends were trimmed by 2 bases and 9 bases, with 8 bases remaining between them. This CDR3 reads CASSQSTGEQFF. The CDR3 nucleotides read TGTGCCAGCAGCCAATCAACAGGTGAGCAGTTCTTC.

CDR3 protein: CASSPTGTAPNSPLHF. CDR3 in DNA: TGCGCCAGCAGCCCCACTGGGACAGCCCCTAATTCACCCCTCCACTTT. V is TRBV5-1 and J is TRBJ1-6; 7 bases align to TRBD1. The V segment lost 4 bases and the J segment 6 bases; nucleotides outside the gene matches: 10. The CDR3 loop spans 16 amino acids. Germline CDR1 SGHRS, CDR2 YFSETQ.

CDR3 sequence reads: CASSTSSGQGPYGYTF. CDR3 nucleotides: TGTGCCAGCAGTACCTCTTCGGGACAGGGCCCCTATGGCTACACCTTC. The V gene is TRBV28, the J gene TRBJ1-2; 9 nucleotides align to TRBD1. The V and J ends lost 5 bases and 4 bases, in that order; junction bases with no gene match: 11. Germline CDR1 reads MDHEN; CDR2 reads SYDVKM. The CDR3 consists of 16 residues.

The chain is built from TRBV2 and TRBJ1-2; maybe TRBD1 (5 bases). Germline V gene data show CDR1 as SNHLY and CDR2 as FYNNEI. The CDR3 is made up of 13 amino acids. Trimming removed 6 bases at V and 9 bases at J, with 17 bases between. In nucleotides, the CDR3 is TGTGCCAGCAGATCTGACTATGGGGGGAGCTACACCTTC. Translation gives CASRSDYGGSYTF. Full variable domain (rest looked up from reference TRBV2 and TRBJ1-2): EPEVTQTPSHQVTQMGQEVILRCVPISNHLYFYWYRQILGQKVEFLVSFYNNEISEKSEIFDDQFSVERPDGSNFTLKIRSTKLEDSAMYFCASRSDYGGSYTFGSGTRLTVV.

The chain has TRBV19 and TRBJ2-1; 7 nucleotides line up with TRBD1. Germline assignment: CDR1 LNHDA and CDR2 SQIVND (reference sequence). This CDR3 has 15 residues. V was clipped by 5 bases and J by 3 bases; unmatched bases: 7. The CDR3 spells CASSLQGSHYNEQFF. The CDR3 nucleotides are TGTGCCAGTAGTTTACAGGGGTCCCACTACAATGAGCAGTTCTTC.

The CDR3 sequence is CASSWTSGASTDTQYF. For the CDR3, the DNA is TGTGCCAGCAGCTGGACTAGCGGGGCTAGCACAGATACGCAGTATTTT. The genes are TRBV7-9 and TRBJ2-3; 12 bases map to TRBD2. CDR3 length: 16 amino acids. The J segment lost 0 bases and the V segment lost 4 bases, leaving 2 bases of the junction unmatched. Germline values: CDR1 SEHNR, CDR2 FQNEAQ (reference sequence).

V and J are TRBV7-8 and TRBJ2-2; perhaps TRBD1 as D (6 bases). V lost 5 bases and J lost 7, with 17 bases in between. Germline CDR1 and CDR2: SGHVS and FQNEAQ. This CDR3 comprises 15 residues. CDR3 region: CASSKDRRVIGELFF. In DNA form, the CDR3 reads TGTGCCAGCAGCAAAGACAGGCGGGTAATCGGGGAGCTGTTTTTT.